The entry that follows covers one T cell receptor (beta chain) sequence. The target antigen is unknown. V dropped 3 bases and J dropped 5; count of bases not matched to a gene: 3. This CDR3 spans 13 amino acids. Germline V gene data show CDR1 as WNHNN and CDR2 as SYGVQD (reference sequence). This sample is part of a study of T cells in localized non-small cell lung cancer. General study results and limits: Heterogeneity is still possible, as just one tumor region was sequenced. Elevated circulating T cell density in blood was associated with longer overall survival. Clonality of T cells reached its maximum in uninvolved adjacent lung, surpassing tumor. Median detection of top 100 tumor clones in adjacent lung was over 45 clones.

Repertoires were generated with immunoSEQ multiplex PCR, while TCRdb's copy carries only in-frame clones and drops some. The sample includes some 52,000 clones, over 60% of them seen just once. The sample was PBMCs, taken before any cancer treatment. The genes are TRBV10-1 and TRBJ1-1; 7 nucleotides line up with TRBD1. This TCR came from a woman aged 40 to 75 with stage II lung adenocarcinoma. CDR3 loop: CASSEATGTEAFF. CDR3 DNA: TGCGCCAGCAGTGAAGCGACAGGGACTGAAGCTTTCTTT.